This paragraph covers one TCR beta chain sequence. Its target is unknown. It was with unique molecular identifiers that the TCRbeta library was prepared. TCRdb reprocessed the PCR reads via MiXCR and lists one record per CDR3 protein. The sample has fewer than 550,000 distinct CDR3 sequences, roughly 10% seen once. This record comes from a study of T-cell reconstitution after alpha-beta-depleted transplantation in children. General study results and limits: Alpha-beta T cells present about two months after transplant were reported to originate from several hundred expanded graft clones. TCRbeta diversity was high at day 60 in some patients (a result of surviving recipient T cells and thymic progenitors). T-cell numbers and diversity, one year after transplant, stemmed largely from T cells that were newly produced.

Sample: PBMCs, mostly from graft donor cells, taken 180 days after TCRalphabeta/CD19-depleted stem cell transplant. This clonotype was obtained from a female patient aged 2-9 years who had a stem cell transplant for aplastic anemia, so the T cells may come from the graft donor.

The chain's CDR3 is CASSFPRTGKTEAFF. CDR3 in DNA: TGTGCCAGCAGTTTCCCTCGGACAGGGAAGACTGAAGCTTTCTTT. V and J are TRBV12-3 or TRBV12-4 and TRBJ1-1, with 8 positions matching TRBD1. Trimming cost V 3 bases and J 5 bases; bases outside gene matches: 8. The length of the CDR3 is 15 residues.